This passage covers 9 T cell receptor beta chains from one sample sequenced in a study of blood T cell repertoires in COVID-19. This table comes from immunoSEQ multiplex PCR, and its TCRdb copy is limited to in-frame clones, with some not included. The data show approximately 70,000 clones, with approximately 90% seen just once and over 6.5% held by the top ten. Sequencing was carried out using peripheral blood. All receptors derive from a woman older than 75 with active COVID-19.

The DNA for the CDR3 is TGTGCCAGCCAGAGCCCTCGGACTAGCGGGAGGTACAATGAGCAGTTCTTC. Translation: CASQSPRTSGRYNEQFF. J is TRBJ2-1 and V is TRBV21-1; TRBD2 is taken as the D call from the table, unchecked against the DNA. TRBV21-1 is a pseudogene locus. The CDR3 extends over 17 amino acids.

The chain employs TRBV6-2 or TRBV6-3 and TRBJ1-5; D is unresolved. The germline V gene has CDR1 MNHEY and CDR2 SVGEGT. V shed 4 bases and J shed 1 base, with 8 bases lying between them. The CDR3 sequence is 14 residues long. CDR3 loop: CASSLRHSNQPQHF. The CDR3 DNA reads TGTGCCAGCAGTTTGCGTCACAGCAATCAGCCCCAGCATTTT.

This chain uses TRBV28 with TRBJ1-6; weak D call: TRBD1 (5 bases). The V gene's germline CDR1 is MDHEN and CDR2 SYDVKM. Deletions cut 5 bases from V and 8 bases from J, with 22 bases between. This CDR3 region has 17 residues. CDR3 residues: CASSVGGGSTPYSPLHF. Written as DNA, the CDR3 is TGTGCCAGCAGTGTGGGGGGAGGATCGACTCCCTATTCACCCCTCCACTTT.

V usage is TRBV28 and J usage is TRBJ1-2; D might be TRBD1 (6 bases). The V gene lost 5 bases and the J gene lost 0 bases, with 13 bases spanning the gap. This CDR3 has 15 amino acids. CDR1 is MDHEN and CDR2 is SYDVKM in the germline V gene. CDR3 nucleotide sequence: TGTGCCAGCAGTGCCGGGACACTAGCTAACTATGGCTACACCTTC. Amino acids: CASSAGTLANYGYTF.

The V and J genes are TRBV5-1 and TRBJ2-1, with D perhaps TRBD2 (5 bases). From germline, CDR1 is SGHRS and CDR2 YFSETQ. The CDR3 length is 18 residues. V was cut by 4 bases and J by 8 bases, with 28 bases left in between. The CDR3 DNA follows: TGCGCCAGCAGCGGACGGAAGGGTAGCGCCCAGGAGAAGGATGAGCAGTTCTTC. This codes for CASSGRKGSAQEKDEQFF. Variable domain in full (rest from reference TRBV5-1 and TRBJ2-1): KAGVTQTPRYLIKTRGQQVTLSCSPISGHRSVSWYQQTPGQGLQFLFEYFSETQRNKGNFPGRFSGRQFSNSRSEMNVSTLELGDSALYLCASSGRKGSAQEKDEQFFGPGTRLTVL.

The chain links TRBV28 to TRBJ2-4; D perhaps matches TRBD2 (6 bases). Trimming took 3 bases from V and 0 from J, leaving 12 bases between them. This CDR3 comprises 16 residues. Germline CDR1 and CDR2: MDHEN and SYDVKM. The CDR3 protein is CASSFAYGGAKNIQYF. CDR3 bases: TGTGCCAGCAGTTTCGCGTACGGGGGAGCCAAAAACATTCAGTACTTC.

The chain is built from TRBV3-1 (or the pseudogene TRBV3-2) and TRBJ1-2; D may be TRBD1 (5 bases). The germline V gene encodes CDR1 LGHDT and CDR2 YNNKEL (reference sequence). This CDR3 is 14 amino acids long. Trimming pared 0 bases from V and 8 bases from J, leaving 13 bases between. The CDR3 bases are TGTGCCAGCAGCCAAGATCATTCAGGGCGAGGCTACACCTTC. Translated: CASSQDHSGRGYTF.

The gene calls are TRBV21-1 and TRBJ2-3; the DNA was not compared with TRBD1, the D call given in the table. TRBV21-1 has pseudogene status. CDR3 size: 17 residues. The CDR3 DNA is TGTGCCAGCAGCAAAGGACCGACAGGACCGAGCACAGATACGCAGTATTTT. Its translation is CASSKGPTGPSTDTQYF.

The rearrangement joins TRBV3-1 (or the pseudogene TRBV3-2) to TRBJ2-3; D remains unclear. Looked up from germline, CDR1 is LGHDT and CDR2 is YNNKEL (reference sequence). V dropped 3 bases and J dropped 2 bases, with 6 bases sitting between them. This CDR3 has 13 amino acids. The CDR3 nucleotides are TGTGCCAGCAGCCATCCCTTCACAGATACGCAGTATTTT. Amino acid sequence: CASSHPFTDTQYF.